The next 20 T cell receptor beta chains were all read from a single sample in a study of metastatic and nonmetastatic thyroid tumors. None of the patients had undergone any treatment ahead of thyroid surgery. Using MiXCR, TCRdb reanalyzed the PCR reads. The table shows fewer than 50,000 clones, with under 20% occurring only once. Source material: blood. The receptor set was obtained from a female donor with papillary thyroid cancer or a benign thyroid nodule (not recorded which). Some clones in this sample may be carry-over from other donors' samples.

This clone was counted ten times or more. V usage is TRBV7-3 and J usage is TRBJ2-2; no reliable D call. CDR3 length: 14 residues. V shed 2 bases and J shed 4 bases, with 8 bases lying between them. CDR1 is SGHTA and CDR2 is FQGTGA in the germline V gene. CDR3 amino acids: CASSLQPFTGELFF. The CDR3 region has the DNA TGTGCCAGCAGCTTACAACCTTTCACCGGGGAGCTGTTTTTT. Filled out from reference TRBV7-3 and TRBJ2-2, the complete variable domain reads GAGVSQTPSNKVTEKGKYVELRCDPISGHTALYWYRQSLGQGPEFLIYFQGTGAADDSGLPNDRFFAVRPEGSVSTLKIQRTERGDSAVYLCASSLQPFTGELFFGEGSRLTVL.

In regard to this clone: At one end the junction does not follow the germline gene, possibly because of a read error. This sequence joins TRBV13 and TRBJ1-2, with D maybe TRBD1 (6 bases). This CDR3 has 15 amino acids. The germline CDR1 and CDR2 sequences are PRHDT and FYEKMQ (reference sequence). The CDR3: CASSPGQTTYYGYSF. CDR3 sequence (DNA): TGTGCCAGCAGCCCAGGACAGACTACTTACTATGGGTACTCCTTC.

This clone was found many times. The chain employs TRBV20-1 and TRBJ2-1; TRBD2 agrees at 9 bases. This CDR3 has 16 residues. CDR1 DFQATT and CDR2 SNEGSKA come from the germline V gene (reference sequence). With V trimmed by 5 bases and J by 4 bases, 12 bases remained unmatched. Here the CDR3 reads CSAGLISGGMYNEQFF. In nucleotides, the CDR3 is TGCAGTGCTGGTTTAATAAGCGGGGGGATGTACAATGAGCAGTTCTTC.

There are many counts of this clone. The J gene is TRBJ1-3, the V gene TRBV2; D is undetermined. From germline, CDR1 is SNHLY and CDR2 FYNNEI. The CDR3 length is 13 residues. V lost 5 bases to trimming and J lost 4 bases, with 9 bases between them. The CDR3 loop reads CASSPARGNTIYF. The CDR3 bases are TGTGCCAGCAGTCCCGCCCGGGGAAACACCATATATTTT.

The J gene is TRBJ2-5, the V gene TRBV7-8; 7 bases agree with TRBD2. J lost 5 bases, V lost 5 bases, and 8 bases had no gene match. Germline-derived CDR1 and CDR2 are SGHVS and FQNEAQ. The CDR3 is 14 residues long. The CDR3 loop reads CASSPWEGGETQYF. DNA of the CDR3: TGTGCCAGCAGCCCCTGGGAGGGTGGGGAGACCCAGTACTTC.

There are a few counts of this clone. A read error may explain this, as a much larger clone is one base away. At the DNA level, this CDR3 is encoded by other sequences in the same sample as well. The CDR3 DNA follows: TGTGCCAGCAGTGAGTTGGACAGGGGGAACACTGAAGCCTTCTTT. As protein: CASSELDRGNTEAFF. J is TRBJ1-1 and V is TRBV6-1; 10 bases align to TRBD1. The CDR3 extends over 15 amino acids. Germline V gives CDR1 MNHNS, CDR2 SASEGT.

The rearrangement links TRBV6-1 to TRBJ2-3; D is undetermined. V lost 6 bases and J lost 10, with 14 bases in between. The germline gives CDR1 MNHNS, CDR2 SASEGT. The CDR3 contains 12 residues. The CDR3 coding sequence is TGTGCCAGCAGGGCCGGTGAGTTGCCGCAGTATTTT. Its protein product is CASRAGELPQYF.

There are many counts of this clone. This CDR3 is CATASASQETQYF. The CDR3 nucleotides are TGTGCCACCGCCTCGGCGAGCCAAGAGACCCAGTACTTC. The chain recombines TRBV7-6 with TRBJ2-5; D is ambiguous. Trimming cost V 10 bases and J 1 base, with 13 bases left between them. The V gene's germline CDR1 is SGHVS and CDR2 FNYEAQ. The CDR3 totals 13 residues.

This clone was detected only a few times. The rearrangement uses TRBV19 and TRBJ1-2; D is uncertain. V was clipped by 7 bases and J by 5 bases, with 11 bases between them. This CDR3 has 12 residues. Germline V gene lookup returns CDR1 LNHDA and CDR2 SQIVND (reference sequence). Here the CDR3 reads CASMNGQYGYTF. CDR3 nucleotide sequence: TGTGCCAGTATGAACGGTCAGTATGGCTACACCTTC.

The rearrangement uses TRBV6-1 and TRBJ1-1, with 9 bases that match TRBD1. The CDR3 covers 16 residues. Germline V gene data show CDR1 as MNHNS and CDR2 as SASEGT. The ends lost 4 bases at V and 2 bases at J; junction bases unmatched: 8. The CDR3, as DNA: TGTGCCAGCAGTGGGTTGGGACAGGGTAAAAACACTGAAGCTTTCTTT. This encodes CASSGLGQGKNTEAFF.

This clone was seen repeatedly, ten times or more. Here the CDR3 DNA reads TGTGCCAGCAGTTACTCAGGGCGGGATGAGCAGTTCTTC. This encodes CASSYSGRDEQFF. The gene calls are TRBV6-5 and TRBJ2-1, with TRBD2 as a possible D gene (5 bases). The CDR3 covers 13 residues. Trimming stripped 0 bases from V and 8 bases from J, with 8 bases between. Per the germline V gene, CDR1 is MNHEY and CDR2 is SVGAGI.

This clone was observed many times. Distinct nucleotide sequences in the sample also encode this CDR3. This chain connects TRBV11-3 to TRBJ2-3; D is perhaps TRBD2 (6 bases). Trimming took 6 bases from V and 5 from J, leaving 18 bases between them. This CDR3 comprises 15 residues. In germline, CDR1 is SGHNT, CDR2 YENEEA. The CDR3 coding sequence is TGTGCCAGCAGTTCCATTGGAGGGCCGGGAGATACGCAGTATTTT. Its translation: CASSSIGGPGDTQYF.

At least ten counts were recorded for this clone. The chain couples TRBV11-1 to TRBJ2-2; 12 positions match TRBD2. Per germline, CDR1 SGHAT and CDR2 FQDESV (reference sequence). This CDR3 region has 17 residues. J was trimmed by 0 bases and V by 4 bases; bases with no gene match: 3. As DNA, the CDR3 is TGTGCCAGCAGCTACGGACTAGCGGGGACGAACACCGGGGAGCTGTTTTTT. It codes for CASSYGLAGTNTGELFF. Based on the CDR3 plus reference TRBV11-1 and TRBJ2-2, the full variable domain is EAEVAQSPRYKITEKSQAVAFWCDPISGHATLYWYRQILGQGPELLVQFQDESVVDDSQLPKDRFSAERLKGVDSTLKIQPAELGDSAMYLCASSYGLAGTNTGELFFGEGSRLTVL.

This clone has at least ten counts. The chain carries TRBV10-3 and TRBJ1-6; 7 positions match TRBD1. Germline values: CDR1 ENHRY, CDR2 SYGVKD. J gave up 7 bases and V 7 bases, and 7 bases lay outside the gene matches. The CDR3 is 14 amino acids. Here the CDR3 DNA reads TGTGCCATCAAAGAGGGGACAGACAATTCACCCCTCCACTTT. It translates to CAIKEGTDNSPLHF.

Many counts were recorded for this clone. The genes are TRBV5-1 and TRBJ2-7; 9 bases map to TRBD1. Germline V gives CDR1 SGHRS, CDR2 YFSETQ. The CDR3 is made up of 14 amino acids. Trimming took 3 bases from V and 2 from J; bases not matched to a gene: 3. CDR3 loop: CASSYGQGTYEQYF. Written as DNA, the CDR3 is TGCGCCAGCAGCTATGGACAGGGGACCTACGAGCAGTACTTC.

This clone was counted only a few times. A much bigger clone sits one base away, suggesting this may be a read error. Other DNA sequences in this sample translate to the same CDR3. The chain uses TRBV19 and TRBJ2-3, with 9 nucleotides matching TRBD2. The CDR3 has 16 residues. Trimming cost V 9 bases and J 5 bases; bases outside gene matches: 15. Per the germline V gene, CDR1 is LNHDA and CDR2 is SQIVND (reference sequence). The CDR3 bases are TGTGCCAGCGCCCCTGGGGTAGCGGGGGTAGGAGATACGCAGTATTTT. Encoded protein: CASAPGVAGVGDTQYF.

Notes on this clone: The same CDR3 arises from other DNA sequences in this sample as well. V is TRBV18 and J is TRBJ1-1, with TRBD1 as a possible D gene (6 bases). V was cut by 3 bases and J by 0 bases, with 20 bases left in between. From germline, CDR1 is KGHSH and CDR2 LQKENI. There are 18 residues in the CDR3. The CDR3 sequence is CASSPAGQSASLNTEAFF. The CDR3 DNA reads TGTGCCAGCTCACCGGCAGGACAGTCCGCCTCCTTGAACACTGAAGCTTTCTTT.

In its sample, this clone was seen many times. The chain recombines TRBV18 with TRBJ2-7; D is undetermined. The CDR3 loop spans 14 amino acids. Germline V gives CDR1 KGHSH, CDR2 LQKENI. V dropped 0 bases and J dropped 0 bases, with 6 bases sitting between them. The CDR3 loop reads CASSPPAGSYEQYF. The CDR3 DNA is TGTGCCAGCTCACCACCGGCCGGCTCCTACGAGCAGTACTTC. The whole variable domain, filled in from reference TRBV18 and TRBJ2-7, reads NAGVMQNPRHLVRRRGQEARLRCSPMKGHSHVYWYRQLPEEGLKFMVYLQKENIIDESGMPKERFSAEFPKEGPSILRIQQVVRGDSAAYFCASSPPAGSYEQYFGPGTRLTVT.

To note about this clone: At one end, the junction sequence differs from germline, possibly due to a read error. V and J are TRBV27 and TRBJ2-3; D is tentatively TRBD1 or TRBD2 (5 bases each). The germline V gene encodes CDR1 MNHEY and CDR2 SMNVEV (reference sequence). The CDR3 is 14 residues long. The CDR3 DNA is TGTGCCAGCAGTAGGACGGGGACCACATATACGCAGTATTTT. Translated: CASSRTGTTYTQYF.

This clone was observed a handful of times. This may be a read error: a much more frequent sequence differs by one nucleotide. The chain employs TRBV29-1 and TRBJ2-5, with D possibly TRBD2 on 5 matching bases. Looked up from germline, CDR1 is SQVTM and CDR2 is ANQGSEA. The CDR3 runs to 16 residues. V dropped 1 base and J dropped 2 bases, with 17 bases sitting between them. The CDR3 nucleotides are TGCAGCGTTGAAGCCGTCACCGAGTCGGGGCAAGAGACCCAGTACTTC. This encodes CSVEAVTESGQETQYF.